This TCR beta chain emerged from a study of CD8+CD57+ T cells in acquired aplastic anemia. The patients chosen for sequencing had shown expansion of CD8+CD57+ cells (detected by flow cytometry). The cohort consisted entirely of patients having severe acquired aplastic anemia. The V gene lost 1 base and the J gene lost 5 bases, with 14 bases spanning the gap. This CDR3 has 15 residues. Germline assignment: CDR1 SGHTA and CDR2 FQGNSA. In regard to this clonotype: Its specificity is not known.

TCR beta VDJ and CDR3 were profiled, and genomic DNA was the template. TCRdb re-called the reads with MiXCR, one entry per CDR3 protein. The repertoire holds approximately 300,000 distinct CDR3 sequences, with 50% to 65% as singletons. General study points: Patients and controls shared over 25 CD8+ CDR3 sequences, highly expressed in patients. Researchers reported that CD8+ Simpson's diversity was not significantly different in patients versus controls.

The clonotype originates from a human donor with aplastic anemia. The chain couples TRBV7-2 to TRBJ1-2, with D maybe TRBD1 (6 bases). The sample was sorted CD4+, CD8+, or CD8+CD57+ T cells (not recorded which) from PBMCs. This chain's CDR3 is CASSLVGGGGYGYTF. The CDR3 DNA reads TGTGCCAGCAGCTTAGTGGGAGGGGGAGGGTATGGCTACACCTTC.